These T cell receptor beta chains were read from a single sample in a study of regulatory T cells in long-lasting Graves disease. TCRdb independently ran MiXCR on the multiplex PCR reads; one entry per CDR3 protein. The sample yields 350,000 to 550,000 distinct CDR3 sequences, about 15% seen once. These data are also associated with another study on T cells in Graves' hyperthyroidism and ophthalmopathy.

The sequencing used peripheral blood mononuclear cells (PBMCs), collected at new diagnosis, from a patient treated with antithyroid drugs. These receptor sequences come from a woman younger than 45 with Graves disease. CDR3s include the opening cysteine and the closing phenylalanine or tryptophan.

TRBJ2-7 TRBV6-1 CASSSQRGDSLDF
TRBJ2-1 TRBV2 CASSPIDPLSYNEQFF
TRBJ2-2 TRBV27 CASTTRLAGGGELFF
TRBJ1-6 TRBV18 CASLLLYYNSPLHF
TRBJ2-1 TRBV5-4 CASSYALGLGTREQFF
TRBJ2-1 TRBV6-9 CASSYPRPSSYNEQFF
TRBJ2-7 TRBV7-2 CASSLAAGSQYEQYF
TRBJ2-5 TRBV6-2/TRBV6-3 CARVGVEGPLRTQYF
TRBJ1-6 TRBV30 CAWMRGSYNSPLHF
TRBJ2-3 TRBV13 CASSLGRRGGTDTQYF
TRBJ2-7 TRBV18 CASSQYGTSGFEQYF
TRBJ1-6 TRBV5-1 CASSLARDEKTNSPLHF
TRBJ1-1 TRBV12-3/TRBV12-4 CASIARVNTEAFF
TRBJ2-2 TRBV19 CASRRERLTNTGELFF
TRBJ2-7 TRBV7-2 CASSLRGLSLHEQYF
TRBJ1-1 TRBV20-1 CSASPTGINTEAFF
TRBJ2-2 TRBV28 CASSPEPPGELFF
TRBJ2-2 TRBV19 CASSIAGGIGELFF
TRBJ1-1 TRBV28 CASSSGGTGGTEAFF
TRBJ1-2 TRBV10-2 CASSDLVQGASGYTF
TRBJ2-2 TRBV12-3/TRBV12-4 CASSFSGGAGELFF
TRBJ1-1 TRBV7-3 CASSRQAVGTEAFF
TRBJ1-1 TRBV29-1 CSARLLEDTEAFF
TRBJ2-7 TRBV20-1 CSARATIPYEQYF
TRBJ2-1 TRBV11-2 CASSLDGGGAYYNEQFF
TRBJ2-3 TRBV5-6 CASGLERLGLAGGTDTQYF
TRBJ1-1 TRBV24-1 CATSTGLNTEAFF
TRBJ1-5 TRBV7-8 CASSLYFGKPQHF
TRBJ2-1 TRBV5-4 CASSLDQATYNEQFF
TRBJ2-5 TRBV24-1 CATSDSTRGYQETQYF
TRBJ2-7 TRBV6-1 CASSEGGFWYEQYF
TRBJ2-3 TRBV20-1 CSAVVWGSTDTQYF
TRBJ2-3 TRBV24-1 CATSDLGGSSTDTQYF
TRBJ1-4 TRBV29-1 CSVEGTATNEKLFF
TRBJ2-1 TRBV12-3/TRBV12-4 CASRRTSSGRRDNEQFF
TRBJ2-1 TRBV3-1 CASSQEIGRLSYNEQFF
TRBJ1-1 TRBV18 CASSPEDRGHTEAFF
TRBJ2-5 TRBV4-1 CASSQEEVSSSTQYF
TRBJ2-1 TRBV12-3/TRBV12-4 CASSFVLAGKSNEQFF
TRBJ2-2 TRBV12-3/TRBV12-4 CASSPAGGPSGELFF
TRBJ2-7 TRBV30 CAWSASYEQYF
TRBJ2-5 TRBV24-1 CATSDRTYQETQYF
TRBJ2-1 TRBV19 CASSIAGGLFF
TRBJ2-7 TRBV20-1 CSAPPTSGRAYEQYF
TRBJ1-5 TRBV20-1 CSARERTGGNQPQHF
TRBJ2-3 TRBV15 CATSRDPFTGIFADTQYF
TRBJ2-1 TRBV10-1 CASSAPKADEQFF
TRBJ1-6 TRBV20-1 CSAKSGRDSPLHF
TRBJ2-1 TRBV5-6 CASSLDPSSYNEQFF
TRBJ1-2 TRBV7-9 CASSARGADPKGYGYTF
TRBJ1-2 TRBV7-9 CASSLRTGARANYGYTF
TRBJ1-2 TRBV6-2/TRBV6-3 CASSYRQGYGYTF
TRBJ2-1 TRBV20-1 CSARGGSLYNEQFF
TRBJ1-5 TRBV12-3/TRBV12-4 CASSLGQGPVLAQHF
TRBJ2-5 TRBV20-1 CSARPRETQYF
TRBJ2-7 TRBV6-1 CASMLGIASYEQYF
TRBJ1-6 TRBV4-1 CASSQGQGGRSPLHF